This T cell receptor (beta chain) was captured in a study of post-analysis software for immune sequencing data. Overall study findings and caveats: The authors found that F measure strongly co-clustered same-batch samples. Patients carried several TRBV segments more frequently than controls did, and TRBV5-6, TRBV5-1 and TRBV20-1 were among them. Significantly lower normalized Chao1 diversity was seen in multiple sclerosis patients than in controls.

As to this clonotype: Its antigen is not known.

The TCR beta cDNA libraries carried unique molecular identifiers. Some 500,000 cDNA molecules were obtained per 1 to 10 million input T cells. TCRdb reprocessed the PCR reads with MiXCR, giving one entry per CDR3 protein. The sample records about half a million distinct CDR3 sequences, 34% being singletons. The V gene's germline CDR1 is SQVTM and CDR2 ANQGSEA. The length of the CDR3 is 13 residues. V shed 7 bases, J shed 3 bases, and the junction held 6 bases outside the gene matches. This chain uses TRBV29-1 with TRBJ1-5, with TRBD1 identical over 7 bases. The receptor was derived from a girl under 18 with multiple sclerosis. Sequencing used blood. The DNA of the CDR3 is TGCAGCGCCCAGGGGGGCGTCAATCAGCCCCAGCATTTT. Protein: CSAQGGVNQPQHF.